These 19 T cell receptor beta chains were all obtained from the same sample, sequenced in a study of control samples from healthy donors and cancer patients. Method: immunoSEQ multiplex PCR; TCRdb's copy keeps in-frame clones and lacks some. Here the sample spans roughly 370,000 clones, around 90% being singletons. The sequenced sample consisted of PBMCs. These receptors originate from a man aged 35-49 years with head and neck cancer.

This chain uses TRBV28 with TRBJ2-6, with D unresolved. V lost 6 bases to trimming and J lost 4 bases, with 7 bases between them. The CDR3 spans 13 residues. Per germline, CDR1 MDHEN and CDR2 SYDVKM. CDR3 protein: CASRPAGANVLTF. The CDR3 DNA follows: TGTGCCAGCAGACCCGCAGGGGCCAACGTCCTGACTTTC. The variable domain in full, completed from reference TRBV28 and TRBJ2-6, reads DVKVTQSSRYLVKRTGEKVFLECVQDMDHENMFWYRQDPGLGLRLIYFSYDVKMKEKGDIPEGYSVSREKKERFSLILESASTNQTSMYLCASRPAGANVLTFGAGSRLTVL.

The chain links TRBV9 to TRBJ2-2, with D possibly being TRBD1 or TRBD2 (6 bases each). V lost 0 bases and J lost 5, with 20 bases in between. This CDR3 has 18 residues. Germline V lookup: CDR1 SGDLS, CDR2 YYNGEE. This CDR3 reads CASSVVPLGGAATGELFF. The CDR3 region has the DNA TGTGCCAGCAGCGTAGTCCCGTTGGGGGGCGCAGCGACCGGGGAGCTGTTTTTT.

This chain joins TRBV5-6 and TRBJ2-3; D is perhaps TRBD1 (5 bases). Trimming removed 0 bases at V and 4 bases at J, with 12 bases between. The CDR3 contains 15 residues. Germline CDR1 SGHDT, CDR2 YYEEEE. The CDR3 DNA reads TGTGCCAGCAGCTTGGAAGGGGCTTTGCCAGATACGCAGTATTTT. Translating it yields CASSLEGALPDTQYF.

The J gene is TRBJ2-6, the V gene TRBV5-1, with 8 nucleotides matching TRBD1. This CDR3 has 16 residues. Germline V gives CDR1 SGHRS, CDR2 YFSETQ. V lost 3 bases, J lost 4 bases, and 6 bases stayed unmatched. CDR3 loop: CASSSQGAGGANVLTF. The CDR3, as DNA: TGCGCCAGCAGCTCCCAGGGGGCAGGCGGGGCCAACGTCCTGACTTTC.

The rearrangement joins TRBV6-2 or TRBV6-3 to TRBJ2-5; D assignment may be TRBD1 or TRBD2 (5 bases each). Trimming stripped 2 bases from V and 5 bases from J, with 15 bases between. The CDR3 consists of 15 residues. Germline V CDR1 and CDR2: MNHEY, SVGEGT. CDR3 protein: CASSYPGTAGETQYF. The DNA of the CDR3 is TGTGCCAGCAGTTACCCGGGGACCGCCGGGGAGACCCAGTACTTC.

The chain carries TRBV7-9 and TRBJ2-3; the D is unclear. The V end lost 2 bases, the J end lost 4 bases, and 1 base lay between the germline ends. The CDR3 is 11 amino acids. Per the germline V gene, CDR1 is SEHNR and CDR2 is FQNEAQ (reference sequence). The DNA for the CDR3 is TGTGCCAGCAGCTTACCAGATACGCAGTATTTT. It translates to CASSLPDTQYF.

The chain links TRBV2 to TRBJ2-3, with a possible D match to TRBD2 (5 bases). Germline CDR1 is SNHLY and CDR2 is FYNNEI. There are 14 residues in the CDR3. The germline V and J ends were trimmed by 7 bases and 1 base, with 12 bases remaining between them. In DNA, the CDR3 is TGTGCCAGCATGCCGGGAACCCGCACAGATACGCAGTATTTT. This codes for CASMPGTRTDTQYF.

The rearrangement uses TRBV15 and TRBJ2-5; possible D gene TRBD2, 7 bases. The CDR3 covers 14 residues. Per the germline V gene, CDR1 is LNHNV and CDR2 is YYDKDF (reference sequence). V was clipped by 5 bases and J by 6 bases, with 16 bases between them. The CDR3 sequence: CATSPRGGLKTQYF. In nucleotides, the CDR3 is TGTGCCACCAGCCCGAGGGGGGGGCTGAAGACCCAGTACTTC.

The DNA of the CDR3 is TGTGCCAGCTCACCACTGGGACAGCTCTACGAGCAGTACTTC. As protein: CASSPLGQLYEQYF. The chain uses TRBV18 and TRBJ2-7; 7 bases map to TRBD1. J lost 3 bases, V lost 1 base, and 3 bases had no gene match. Per the germline V gene, CDR1 is KGHSH and CDR2 is LQKENI. The CDR3 sequence is 14 residues long.

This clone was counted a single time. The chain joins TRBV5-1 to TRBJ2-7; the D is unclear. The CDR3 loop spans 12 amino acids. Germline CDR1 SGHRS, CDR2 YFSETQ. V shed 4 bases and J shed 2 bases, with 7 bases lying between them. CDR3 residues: CASSIPPYEQYF. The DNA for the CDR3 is TGCGCCAGCAGCATCCCACCCTACGAGCAGTACTTC.

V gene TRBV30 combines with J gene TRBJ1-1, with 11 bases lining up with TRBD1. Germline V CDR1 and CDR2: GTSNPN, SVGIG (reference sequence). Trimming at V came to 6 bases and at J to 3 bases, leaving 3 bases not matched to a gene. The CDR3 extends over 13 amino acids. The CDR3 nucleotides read TGTGCCTGCGGGGGACAGGGGGACACTGAAGCTTTCTTT. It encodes CACGGQGDTEAFF.

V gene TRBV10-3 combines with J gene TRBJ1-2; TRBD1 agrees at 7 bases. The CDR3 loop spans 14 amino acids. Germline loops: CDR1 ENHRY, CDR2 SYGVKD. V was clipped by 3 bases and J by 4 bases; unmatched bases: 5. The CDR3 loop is CAISEGTAIYGYTF. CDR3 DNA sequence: TGTGCCATCAGTGAAGGGACAGCTATCTATGGCTACACCTTC.

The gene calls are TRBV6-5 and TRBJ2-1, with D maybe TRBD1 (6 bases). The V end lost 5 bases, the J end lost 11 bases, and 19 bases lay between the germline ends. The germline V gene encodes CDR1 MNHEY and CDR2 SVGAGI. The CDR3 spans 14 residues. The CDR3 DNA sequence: TGTGCCAGCAGTACTTGGACAGAAGGGAATCAGCAGTTCTTC. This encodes CASSTWTEGNQQFF.

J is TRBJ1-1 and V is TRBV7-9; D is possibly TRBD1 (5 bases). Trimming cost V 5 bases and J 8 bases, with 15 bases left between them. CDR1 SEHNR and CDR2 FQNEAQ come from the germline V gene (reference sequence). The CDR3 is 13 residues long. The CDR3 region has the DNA TGTGCCAGCAGCGTACTTTCCGGGGCGGAAGCTTTCTTT. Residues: CASSVLSGAEAFF.

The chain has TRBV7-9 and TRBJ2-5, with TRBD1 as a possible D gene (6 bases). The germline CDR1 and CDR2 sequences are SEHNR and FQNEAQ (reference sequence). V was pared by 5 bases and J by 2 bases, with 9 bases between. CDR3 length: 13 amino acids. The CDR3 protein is CASSRDIQETQYF. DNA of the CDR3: TGTGCCAGCAGCAGGGACATACAAGAGACCCAGTACTTC.

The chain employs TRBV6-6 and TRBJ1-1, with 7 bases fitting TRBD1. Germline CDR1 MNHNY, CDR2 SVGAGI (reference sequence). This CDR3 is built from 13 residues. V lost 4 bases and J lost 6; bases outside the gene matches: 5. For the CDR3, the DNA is TGTGCCAGCAGTTGGGGGACAGACTCTGAAGCTTTCTTT. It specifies CASSWGTDSEAFF.

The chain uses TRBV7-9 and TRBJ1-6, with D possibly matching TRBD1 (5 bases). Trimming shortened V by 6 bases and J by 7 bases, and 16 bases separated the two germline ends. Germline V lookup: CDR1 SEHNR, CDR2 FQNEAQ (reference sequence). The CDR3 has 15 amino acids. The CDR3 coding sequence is TGTGCCAGCAGGCCACTAGGGGTGGGGAATTCACCCCTCCACTTT. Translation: CASRPLGVGNSPLHF.

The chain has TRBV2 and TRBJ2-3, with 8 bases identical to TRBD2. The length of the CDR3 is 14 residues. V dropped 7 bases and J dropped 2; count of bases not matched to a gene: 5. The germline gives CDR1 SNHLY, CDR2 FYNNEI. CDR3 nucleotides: TGTGCCAGCAAGGTGCGGGGGGTCACAGATACGCAGTATTTT. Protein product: CASKVRGVTDTQYF.

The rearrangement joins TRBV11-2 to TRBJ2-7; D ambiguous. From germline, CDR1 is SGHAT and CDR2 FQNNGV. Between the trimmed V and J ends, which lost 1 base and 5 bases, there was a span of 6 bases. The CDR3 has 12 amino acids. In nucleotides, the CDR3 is TGTGCCAGCAGCTTAGGTAGGGACGAGCAGTACTTC. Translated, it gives CASSLGRDEQYF.